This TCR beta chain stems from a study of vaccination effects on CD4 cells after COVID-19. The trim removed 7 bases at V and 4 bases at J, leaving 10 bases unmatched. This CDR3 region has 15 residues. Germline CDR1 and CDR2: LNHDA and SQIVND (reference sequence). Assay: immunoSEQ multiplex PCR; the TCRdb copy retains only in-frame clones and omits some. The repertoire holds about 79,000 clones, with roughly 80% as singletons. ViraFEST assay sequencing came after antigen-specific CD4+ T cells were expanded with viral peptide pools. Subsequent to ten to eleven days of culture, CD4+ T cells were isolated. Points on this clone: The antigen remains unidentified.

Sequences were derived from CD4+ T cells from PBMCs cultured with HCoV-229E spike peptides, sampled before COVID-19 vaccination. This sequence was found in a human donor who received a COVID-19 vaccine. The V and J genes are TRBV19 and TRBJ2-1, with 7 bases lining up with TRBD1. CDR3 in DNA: TGTGCCAGTACTACGACGGGACAGCTGTACAATGAGCAGTTCTTC. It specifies CASTTTGQLYNEQFF.